A selection of T cell receptor beta chains follows, all from one sample in a study of OX40 agonist ivuxolimab in advanced cancers. TCRdb keeps only in-frame clones here, not all; method: immunoSEQ multiplex PCR. The sample lists tens of thousands of clones, roughly 85% seen once, with roughly 4.5% in the top ten. The source material was CD4+ or CD8+ T cells sorted from blood, sampled in a trial of the OX40 agonist ivuxolimab. The receptors were sampled from an adult with an advanced solid tumor such as melanoma, head and neck, liver or kidney cancer. CDR3s include the opening cysteine and the closing phenylalanine or tryptophan. The order of the fields is CDR3 protein, clone size, V gene, J gene. Clone size is shown for a subset of rows, as once, few, many or a class of expanded clone.

CDR3: CASSISGTHQETQYF; size: few; V: TRBV5-6; J: TRBJ2-5
CDR3: CAWSDFRDQPQHF; size: .; V: TRBV30; J: TRBJ1-5
CDR3: CASSLGPTTEAFF; size: .; V: TRBV7-3; J: TRBJ1-1
CDR3: CASSFVPGAAEKLFF; size: .; V: TRBV5-1; J: TRBJ1-4
CDR3: CASSFVYGGTQYF; size: .; V: TRBV7-2; J: TRBJ2-5
CDR3: CASSLETGHTFTDTQYF; size: once; V: TRBV7-9; J: TRBJ2-3
CDR3: CASTQGAEGTGELFF; size: .; V: TRBV5-1; J: TRBJ2-2
CDR3: CASSTRLAGEEDEQFF; size: .; V: TRBV18; J: TRBJ2-1
CDR3: CASSREGFTGELFF; size: .; V: TRBV10-1; J: TRBJ2-2
CDR3: CASSLGSAMQYF; size: .; V: TRBV13; J: TRBJ2-3
CDR3: CASSVDNSNQPQHF; size: .; V: TRBV9; J: TRBJ1-5
CDR3: CASSFTFRDPTYEQYF; size: .; V: TRBV5-6; J: TRBJ2-7
CDR3: CASSPGTGRWRGEQYF; size: .; V: TRBV11-2; J: TRBJ2-7
CDR3: CASSDPTDREGGEGYTF; size: .; V: TRBV25-1; J: TRBJ1-2
CDR3: CASSNRDGAFF; size: .; V: TRBV6-6; J: TRBJ1-1
CDR3: CASAQIGRGSTDTQYF; size: .; V: TRBV19; J: TRBJ2-3
CDR3: CAWSAESSYNEQFF; size: .; V: TRBV30; J: TRBJ2-1
CDR3: CASSLVLGTRGRDNEQFF; size: .; V: TRBV7-8; J: TRBJ2-1
CDR3: CASSWIGLAGAEQFF; size: .; V: TRBV5-4; J: TRBJ2-1
CDR3: CASRNTEAFF; size: .; V: TRBV6-6; J: TRBJ1-1
CDR3: CASSPKGVWSEQYF; size: .; V: TRBV27; J: TRBJ2-7
CDR3: CAWSPGLAGVGQFF; size: once; V: TRBV30; J: TRBJ2-1
CDR3: CATSLGQASPSYTF; size: .; V: TRBV15; J: TRBJ1-2
CDR3: CASSRTLGGNEKLFF; size: .; V: TRBV19; J: TRBJ1-4
CDR3: CASSLGITQPQHF; size: .; V: TRBV28; J: TRBJ1-5
CDR3: CASSSGFSGANVLTF; size: .; V: TRBV7-8; J: TRBJ2-6
CDR3: CASSQFQRGIVHNEQFF; size: .; V: TRBV4-1; J: TRBJ2-1